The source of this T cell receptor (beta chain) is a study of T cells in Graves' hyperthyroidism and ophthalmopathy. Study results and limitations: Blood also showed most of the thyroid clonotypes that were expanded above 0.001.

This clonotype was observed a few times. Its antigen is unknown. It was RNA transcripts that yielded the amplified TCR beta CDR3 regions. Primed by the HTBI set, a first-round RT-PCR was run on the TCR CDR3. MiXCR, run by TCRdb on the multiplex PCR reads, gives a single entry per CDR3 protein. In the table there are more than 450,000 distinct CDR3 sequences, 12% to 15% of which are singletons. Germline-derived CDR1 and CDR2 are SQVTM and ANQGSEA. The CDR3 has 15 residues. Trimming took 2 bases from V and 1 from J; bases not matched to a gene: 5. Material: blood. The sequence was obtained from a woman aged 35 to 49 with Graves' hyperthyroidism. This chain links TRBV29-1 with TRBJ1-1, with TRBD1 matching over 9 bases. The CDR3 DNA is TGCAGCGTTGAATCAACAGGGGGCAAGAACACTGAAGCTTTCTTT. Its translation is CSVESTGGKNTEAFF. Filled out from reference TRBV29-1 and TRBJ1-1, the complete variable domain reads SAVISQKPSRDICQRGTSLTIQCQVDSQVTMMFWYRQQPGQSLTLIATANQGSEATYESGFVIDKFPISRPNLTFSTLTVSNMSPEDSSIYLCSVESTGGKNTEAFFGQGTRLTVV.